This is a list of T cell receptor beta chains from one sample in a study of tumor T cells in aggressive B-cell lymphoma. Data came from immunoSEQ multiplex PCR; TCRdb stores just in-frame clones and leaves some out. The sample records 7,300 or so clones, approximately 78% being singletons. The sample consisted of tumor tissue. These TCRs come from an adult with diffuse large B cell lymphoma. The CDR3 runs from the conserved cysteine through the conserved F or W. The order of the fields is V gene, D gene, J gene, clone size, CDR3 protein, CDR3 DNA. The D gene is left open where the match is weak. Clone sizes are given selectively: once, few, many, or a class where the clone is expanded.

TRBV4-1,-,TRBJ1-1,once,CASSQVSGDDRGAFF,TGCGCCAGCAGCCAAGTTTCAGGGGATGATAGGGGAGCTTTCTTT
TRBV7-9,TRBD1,TRBJ1-2,few,CASSPGQGISISYGYTF,TGTGCCAGCAGCCCGGGACAGGGAATAAGTATCTCCTATGGCTACACCTTC
TRBV9,-,TRBJ1-2,-,CASSAGGNYGYTF,TGTGCCAGCAGCGCGGGGGGCAACTATGGCTACACCTTC
TRBV30,-,TRBJ2-5,-,CAWQRLTGPQETQYF,TGTGCCTGGCAACGCTTGACAGGCCCTCAAGAGACCCAGTACTTC
TRBV7-9,-,TRBJ2-7,once,CASSLVSGKLEQYF,TGTGCCAGCAGCTTAGTATCAGGGAAGCTCGAGCAGTACTTC
TRBV19,-,TRBJ2-7,-,CASSTGVSSYEQYF,TGTGCCAGTAGTACAGGGGTGTCTTCCTACGAGCAGTACTTC
TRBV27,TRBD2,TRBJ2-1,-,CASRSGLAFYNEQFF,TGTGCCAGCAGGTCGGGACTAGCGTTTTACAATGAGCAGTTCTTC
TRBV5-6,-,TRBJ2-7,-,CASSLVSSYEQYF,TGTGCCAGCAGCTTGGTTAGCTCCTACGAGCAGTACTTC
TRBV19,TRBD2,TRBJ2-2,-,CASSIRPGLAGADTGELFF,TGTGCCAGTAGTATTCGCCCGGGACTAGCGGGAGCGGACACCGGGGAGCTGTTTTTT
TRBV27,-,TRBJ2-2,once,CASSPDSPGELFF,TGTGCCAGCAGTCCGGACTCACCCGGGGAGCTGTTTTTT
TRBV21-1,-,TRBJ2-2,few,CASSKDRHTGELFF,TGTGCCAGCAGCAAAGACAGACACACCGGGGAGCTGTTTTTT
TRBV7-6,-,TRBJ1-4,-,CASSLVPYRANSNNEKLFF,TGTGCCAGCAGCTTAGTTCCGTACAGGGCCAACTCCAATAATGAAAAACTGTTTTTT
TRBV29-1,TRBD1,TRBJ1-2,-,CSVGTGGHYGYTF,TGCAGCGTCGGGACAGGGGGCCACTATGGCTACACCTTC
TRBV9,-,TRBJ1-2,-,CASSATVISGYTF,TGTGCCAGCAGCGCTACAGTAATCTCTGGCTACACCTTC
TRBV4-1,-,TRBJ2-7,-,CASSQNQGYEQYF,TGCGCCAGCAGCCAAAACCAGGGCTACGAGCAGTACTTC
TRBV5-6,TRBD1,TRBJ1-3,-,CASRDRVTGNTIYF,TGTGCCAGCAGGGACAGGGTGACTGGAAACACCATATATTTT
TRBV28,TRBD1,TRBJ2-5,once,CASSYPGGTETQYF,TGTGCCAGCAGTTACCCAGGGGGCACGGAGACCCAGTACTTC
TRBV6-1,TRBD1,TRBJ2-7,few,CASSGMGQGYEQYF,TGTGCCAGCAGTGGAATGGGACAGGGCTACGAGCAGTACTTC
TRBV6-5,-,TRBJ2-5,-,CASSPQEAFQETQYF,TGTGCCAGCAGTCCCCAGGAGGCCTTCCAAGAGACCCAGTACTTC
TRBV7-2,-,TRBJ2-3,-,CASSVSGDTQYF,TGTGCCAGCAGCGTATCGGGAGATACGCAGTATTTT
TRBV7-5,-,TRBJ1-2,-,CVRSLVRDRVDGYTF,TGTGTCAGAAGCTTAGTCCGGGACAGGGTGGACGGCTACACCTTC
TRBV4-1,TRBD1,TRBJ2-5,-,CASSFWTGGETQYF,TGCGCCAGCAGCTTTTGGACAGGGGGGGAGACCCAGTACTTC
TRBV5-6,-,TRBJ1-5,-,CASSLSHSSQPQHF,TGTGCCAGCAGCTTGTCACACAGTTCTCAGCCCCAGCATTTT
TRBV14,-,TRBJ1-5,-,CASSPRGSNQPQHF,TGTGCCAGCAGTCCGCGGGGTAGCAATCAGCCCCAGCATTTT
TRBV19,-,TRBJ1-4,few,CASSNGPGDRDWHEKLFF,TGTGCCAGTAGTAATGGTCCCGGGGACCGGGACTGGCACGAAAAACTGTTTTTT
TRBV19,TRBD1,TRBJ2-2,-,CASSPRTGVDTGELFF,TGTGCCAGTAGTCCCCGGACAGGGGTCGACACCGGGGAGCTGTTTTTT
TRBV5-6,-,TRBJ2-5,-,CASSSPGIWETQYF,TGTGCCAGCAGCTCGCCGGGGATCTGGGAGACCCAGTACTTC
TRBV7-9,TRBD2,TRBJ2-1,-,CASSNSYAGGSSYNEQFF,TGTGCCAGCAGCAACTCCTACGCGGGCGGGAGCTCCTACAATGAGCAGTTCTTC
TRBV5-6,-,TRBJ1-3,-,CASSFQGSGNTIYF,TGTGCCAGCAGCTTTCAGGGTTCTGGAAACACCATATATTTT
TRBV19,-,TRBJ2-1,-,CASSWDILNEQFF,TGTGCCAGTAGTTGGGACATCCTCAATGAGCAGTTCTTC
TRBV7-6,TRBD1,TRBJ2-5,-,CASSLNVPVGTGPETQYF,TGTGCCAGCAGCTTAAACGTGCCGGTTGGGACAGGGCCAGAGACCCAGTACTTC
TRBV2,-,TRBJ2-4,-,CASIQGRSQNIQYF,TGTGCCAGCATCCAGGGGCGGAGCCAAAACATTCAGTACTTC
TRBV28,TRBD2,TRBJ2-7,-,CASSFSGEGFPEQYF,TGTGCCAGCAGTTTCTCGGGGGAGGGGTTCCCCGAGCAGTACTTC
TRBV28,-,TRBJ2-1,-,CASTVLPQYNEQFF,TGTGCCAGCACAGTCCTCCCCCAATACAATGAGCAGTTCTTC
TRBV2,-,TRBJ1-5,-,CASSELRYNQPQHF,TGTGCCAGCAGTGAACTCCGGTACAATCAGCCCCAGCATTTT
TRBV19,-,TRBJ2-3,-,CASSISPAWATDTQYF,TGTGCCAGTAGTATCTCCCCCGCCTGGGCCACAGATACGCAGTATTTT
TRBV7-3,-,TRBJ2-1,-,CASSSRLGGSYNEQFF,TGTGCCAGCAGCTCCCGTCTGGGGGGCTCCTACAATGAGCAGTTCTTC
TRBV7-9,-,TRBJ1-2,-,CASSLAQGYGYTF,TGTGCCAGCAGCTTAGCGCAGGGATATGGCTACACCTTC
TRBV9,-,TRBJ2-2,-,CASSWRWGPNTGELFF,TGTGCCAGCAGCTGGCGGTGGGGGCCGAACACCGGGGAGCTGTTTTTT
TRBV4-1,TRBD1,TRBJ1-6,-,CASSRTGQNNSPLHF,TGCGCCAGCAGCCGAACGGGACAGAATAATTCACCCCTCCACTTT
TRBV30,-,TRBJ2-1,once,CAWSYYNEQFF,TGTGCCTGGAGTTACTACAATGAGCAGTTCTTC
TRBV9,-,TRBJ2-7,-,CASSEQDSYEQYF,TGTGCCAGCAGCGAGCAAGACAGCTACGAGCAGTACTTC
TRBV27,-,TRBJ1-1,-,CASSQGAGTEAFF,TGTGCCAGCAGCCAAGGGGCCGGCACTGAAGCTTTCTTT
TRBV5-6,-,TRBJ2-7,-,CASSFGASEQYF,TGTGCCAGCAGCTTTGGAGCTTCCGAGCAGTACTTC
TRBV2,-,TRBJ2-5,few,CASSEWVAQETQYF,TGTGCCAGCAGTGAATGGGTAGCACAAGAGACCCAGTACTTC
TRBV29-1,-,TRBJ2-1,-,CSAHYRGNEQFF,TGCAGCGCCCATTACCGGGGCAATGAGCAGTTCTTC
TRBV30,TRBD1,TRBJ2-5,once,CAWSISRDRGKETQYF,TGTGCCTGGAGTATTAGCCGGGACAGGGGGAAAGAGACCCAGTACTTC
TRBV28,TRBD1,TRBJ2-7,-,CASSLWGDSYEQYF,TGTGCCAGCAGTTTATGGGGGGACAGCTACGAGCAGTACTTC
TRBV6-5,-,TRBJ1-4,few,CASRARDREKLFF,TGTGCCAGCAGAGCCAGGGATAGGGAAAAACTGTTTTTT
TRBV27,-,TRBJ1-1,-,CASSLSGGVETEAFF,TGTGCCAGCAGTTTATCGGGAGGGGTCGAGACTGAAGCTTTCTTT
TRBV29-1,TRBD1,TRBJ1-2,-,CSVEGGQGPYGYTF,TGCAGCGTTGAAGGGGGACAGGGACCCTATGGCTACACCTTC